This T cell receptor beta chain was recovered during a study of blood T cell repertoires in COVID-19. Study background: There were acute and convalescent COVID-19 samples, and they came from the United States, Italy and Spain.

Germline V gives CDR1 KGHSH, CDR2 LQKENI. Trimming took 3 bases from V and 0 from J; bases not matched to a gene: 13. There are 18 residues in the CDR3. This table comes from immunoSEQ multiplex PCR, and its TCRdb copy is limited to in-frame clones, with some not included. The sample shows approximately 85,000 clones, roughly 86% of them seen only once. J is TRBJ1-1 and V is TRBV18; 7 bases fit TRBD1. This TCR derives from an elderly woman in a cohort sampled during active or convalescent COVID-19. Sequencing used peripheral blood. The CDR3 loop is CASSPRTGGVKVNTEAFF. The CDR3 DNA reads TGTGCCAGCTCACCTCGGACAGGCGGAGTAAAGGTGAACACTGAAGCTTTCTTT.